What follows is one T cell receptor (beta chain) and its context. Its antigen is not known. A J-beta primer mix and a sample-barcoded 5' primer were used in a second PCR of about 7 to 12 cycles. TCRdb ran MiXCR on the 5' RACE reads and lists one entry per CDR3 protein. The sample holds about 730,000 distinct CDR3 sequences, around 40% seen once. This specimen belongs to a study of blood T cells in healthy people across ages. General observations from the study: Both naive CD4+ cell counts and diversity were greater in long-lived donors than in aged donors.

The germline V and J ends were trimmed by 4 bases and 3 bases, with 15 bases remaining between them. Germline values: CDR1 SNHLY, CDR2 FYNNEI. The CDR3 length is 15 residues. This TCR derives from a woman aged 55-69 years in good health. The sample comprised blood. The V call is TRBV2, the J call TRBJ1-1; D is undetermined. The DNA of the CDR3 is TGTGCCAGCAGTGCCCTAGGAATGGCGGACACTGAAGCTTTCTTT. This codes for CASSALGMADTEAFF.